The text below deals with one TCR beta chain. After removal of 6 bases from V and 0 bases from J, the junction contained 2 bases not matched to a gene. The CDR3 consists of 15 residues. Samples each yielded at least 5 micrograms of total RNA. Together with a sample-barcoded 5' primer, a J-beta primer mix was included in a second PCR lasting about 7 to 11 cycles. The template-switch adaptor was a 5' adaptor with 12 random nucleotides. It tagged each cDNA molecule. Every sample returned 2.5 million or more CDR3-containing paired-end reads. TCRdb reprocessed the 5' RACE reads via MiXCR and lists one record per CDR3 protein. The sample contains roughly 860,000 distinct CDR3 sequences, approximately 67% of which appear only once. This specimen comes from a study of blood T cells in healthy people across ages. Across the whole study: About one barcoded beta molecule per two T cells came from capture by template switching.

Sequenced sample: blood. J is TRBJ2-1 and V is TRBV12-3 or TRBV12-4; TRBD2 aligns across 10 bases. This clonotype was sampled from a man aged 30 to 39 in good health. The CDR3 nucleotides are TGTGCCAGCAGAGCGGGGGGGCTCTCCTACAATGAGCAGTTCTTC. It is translated as CASRAGGLSYNEQFF.